This T cell receptor (beta chain) originates from a study of blood T cell repertoires in COVID-19. Trimming removed 5 bases from V and 4 bases from J; junction bases left unmatched: 8. From germline, CDR1 is SGHTA and CDR2 FQGNSA. This CDR3 is built from 15 residues. Assay: immunoSEQ multiplex PCR; the TCRdb copy retains only in-frame clones and omits some. The table records some 160,000 clones, more than 70% of them present only once. The chain uses TRBV7-2 and TRBJ2-7, with 10 bases lining up with TRBD2. The sequencing input was peripheral blood. The TCR was taken from a man aged 55-75 years with acute or convalescent COVID-19. Written as DNA, the CDR3 is TGTGCCAGCAGCCCGAGCGGGGGGGCTCAGTACGAGCAGTACTTC. Amino acid sequence: CASSPSGGAQYEQYF.